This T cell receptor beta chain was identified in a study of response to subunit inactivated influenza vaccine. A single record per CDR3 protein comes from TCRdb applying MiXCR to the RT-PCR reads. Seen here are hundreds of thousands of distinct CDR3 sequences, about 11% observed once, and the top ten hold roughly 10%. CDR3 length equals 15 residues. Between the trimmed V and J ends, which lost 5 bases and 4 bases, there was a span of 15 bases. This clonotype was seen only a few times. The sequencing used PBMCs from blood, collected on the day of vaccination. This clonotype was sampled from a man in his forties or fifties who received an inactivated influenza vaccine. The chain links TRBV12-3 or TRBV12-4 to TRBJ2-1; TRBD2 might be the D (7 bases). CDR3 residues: CASSPEGGQYNEQFF. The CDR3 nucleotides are TGTGCCAGCAGTCCCGAGGGGGGGCAGTACAATGAGCAGTTCTTC.